These 2 T cell receptor beta chains were sequenced from one sample in a study of T cell responses to AZD1222 COVID-19 vaccine (dated by TCRdb to the early 2020s). Library construction relied on the immunoSEQ multiplex PCR assay. Held by TCRdb, this immuneACCESS table contains in-frame sequences only and omits some clones. Under half of the omission traces to an unresolved V gene where checked; the cause of the rest is unknown. The sample table lists 73,000 or so clones, about four fifths of them with a count of one. The ten largest clones take up 5.4% of the sample. The time point label on this specimen signifies: baseline before first vaccination. This sample comprised peripheral blood, obtained on day 0 of AZD1222 vaccination. These receptors were obtained from an adult in good health.

The V and J genes are TRBV19 and TRBJ2-7, with D possibly TRBD1 on 6 matching bases. This CDR3 is 14 amino acids long. Germline V gives CDR1 LNHDA, CDR2 SQIVND (reference sequence). The V end lost 0 bases, the J end lost 8 bases, and 14 bases lay between the germline ends. For the CDR3, the DNA is TGTGCCAGTAGTATAGATCTATCTGGGGGCCAGCAGTACTTC. This translates into CASSIDLSGGQQYF. The variable domain in full, completed from reference TRBV19 and TRBJ2-7, reads DGGITQSPKYLFRKEGQNVTLSCEQNLNHDAMYWYRQDPGQGLRLIYYSQIVNDFQKGDIAEGYSVSREKKESFPLTVTSAQKNPTAFYLCASSIDLSGGQQYFGPGTRLTVT.

The chain is built from TRBV7-2 and TRBJ1-4; 7 bases align to TRBD1. Germline V gives CDR1 SGHTA, CDR2 FQGNSA. Unmatched junction bases numbered 14, after V lost 5 bases and J lost 11 bases. CDR3 length: 15 residues. The CDR3 sequence: CASSKIQGPTEKLFF. CDR3 nucleotide sequence: TGTGCCAGCAGCAAAATACAGGGGCCGACGGAGAAACTGTTTTTT.